The clone carrying this TCR beta chain was observed a handful of times. These data come from a study of blood T cell repertoires in COVID-19. TCRdb's table, derived via immunoSEQ multiplex PCR, lists solely in-frame clones and lacks some. The sample contains fewer than 250,000 clones, 75% to 85% of which appear only once. The CDR3 sequence is 13 residues long. V lost 2 bases to trimming and J lost 4 bases, with 9 bases between them. Germline V gene lookup returns CDR1 ENHRY and CDR2 SYGVKD. This receptor was obtained from a human donor in a cohort sampled during active COVID-19. The chain employs TRBV10-3 and TRBJ2-7; a possible D gene is TRBD1 (5 bases). The sample consisted of peripheral blood. The CDR3 sequence is CAISEGAEYEQYF. CDR3 nucleotide sequence: TGTGCCATCAGTGAGGGGGCAGAGTACGAGCAGTACTTC.